This entry features one T cell receptor beta chain sequence. Its antigen is currently unknown. The source of the sample is a study of cytomegalovirus exposure and HLA in healthy donors. General study findings and limits: TCR beta chains numbering roughly 150 were designated cytomegalovirus-associated. Accurate prediction of HLA-A and HLA-B alleles (for most subjects) was reportedly achieved from TCR beta sequences. Within the data, a cluster of highly shared sequence variants was likely a sequencing artifact.

The germline gives CDR1 SGHVS, CDR2 FNYEAQ. J gave up 8 bases and V 1 base, and 3 bases lay outside the gene matches. CDR3 size: 14 residues. Both 60 Vbeta primers and 13 Jbeta primers went into the PCR. Only in-frame clones appear in the TCRdb table, and some are missing; sequencing was by immunoSEQ multiplex PCR. The top ten hold more than 2.5% of the sample, which has 100,000 to 150,000 clones, about 79% seen once. The sample comprised PBMCs. The chain is built from TRBV7-6 and TRBJ1-4; 8 nucleotides agree with TRBD1. This receptor was obtained from a woman aged 45-65 years in good health and CMV-seronegative. The CDR3: CASSLGQGREKLFF. CDR3 nucleotide sequence: TGTGCCAGCAGCTTAGGACAGGGGAGAGAAAAACTGTTTTTT.